This T cell receptor (beta chain) was documented in a study of CD8 T cells in ankylosing spondylitis. Study conclusions and caveats: Within ankylosing spondylitis blood, a TCR beta motif made up of seven to nine highly homologous variants appeared to be characteristic.

The germline V gene encodes CDR1 MDHEN and CDR2 SYDVKM. The V and J ends lost 7 bases and 6 bases, in that order; junction bases with no gene match: 13. This CDR3 region has 16 residues. TCRdb recomputed calls from the 5' RACE reads with MiXCR, one row per CDR3 protein. The sample yields 450,000 to 550,000 distinct CDR3 sequences, roughly 5.2% seen once. The sample holds many counts of this clonotype. Its specificity is unknown. This clonotype was obtained from a male donor with ankylosing spondylitis. The V call is TRBV28, the J call TRBJ2-1; 9 nucleotides agree with TRBD1. The sample consisted of blood, either unsorted or a sorted T cell fraction (not recorded which). CDR3 nucleotides: TGTGCCAGCAACTCCCCCTCCGGGACAGGGAGCAATGAGCAGTTCTTC. Amino acids: CASNSPSGTGSNEQFF.